Sequencing of this TCR beta chain was carried out in a study of control samples from healthy donors and cancer patients (dated by TCRdb to the early 2020s). From a lookup of the germline V gene, CDR1 and CDR2 are MNHEY and SVGEGT. The CDR3 goes from the cysteine to the phenylalanine over 17 residues. Of the read, only the CDR3 DNA is kept; its 51 bases are in frame from base 1. A distance of 19 bases separates the germline ends of V and J, which lose 0 bases and 5 bases respectively. As for this clone: Its target antigen remains unknown. No base quality values were provided; no much bigger clone lies one nucleotide off. Additional DNA sequences in this sample encode the identical CDR3.

Libraries came from the immunoSEQ multiplex PCR assay. TCRdb carries this immuneACCESS record with in-frame sequences only. Its versions omit some clonotypes, under half of them owing to an unresolved V gene in the studies checked, with the rest unexplained. The sample data list about 80,000 clones, and about 88% of these were observed just once. The ten most abundant clones make up 7.6% of the sample. The chain links TRBV6-2 or TRBV6-3 with TRBJ2-5; TRBD2 might be the D gene, on 5 matching bases. This TCR derives from a woman aged 55-75 years in good health. Sample: blood. Read as DNA, the sequence is TGTGCCAGCAGTTACTCGAGGGTTAGAGGCGGTTGGGAGACCCAGTACTTC. Its protein product is CASSYSRVRGGWETQYF.